The 31 T cell receptor beta chains given below trace back to one sample, sequenced in a study of blood T cell repertoires in COVID-19. Produced via immunoSEQ multiplex PCR; TCRdb's table is partial and in-frame only. The profile shows about 200,000 clones, roughly 88% of them singletons. The sequenced sample was PBMCs or T cells enriched from blood (not recorded which). Receptors originate from a man aged 35 to 55 with acute COVID-19.

The chain combines TRBV30 with TRBJ1-3; D gene uncertain. This CDR3 is 15 amino acids long. Germline V CDR1 and CDR2: GTSNPN, SVGIG (reference sequence). V was trimmed by 5 bases and J by 3 bases, leaving 17 bases between them. CDR3: CAWGALPEGGNTIYF. The CDR3 DNA is TGTGCCTGGGGCGCACTCCCAGAGGGTGGAAACACCATATATTTT.

J is TRBJ2-7 and V is TRBV5-1; a weak D match, TRBD2 (5 bases). The CDR3 length is 14 residues. Germline V gene lookup returns CDR1 SGHRS and CDR2 YFSETQ. The V and J ends lost 0 bases and 0 bases respectively, with 7 bases between them. In nucleotides, the CDR3 is TGCGCCAGCAGCTTGGCCGGGAACTCCTACGAGCAGTACTTC. It is translated as CASSLAGNSYEQYF.

The V call is TRBV5-6, the J call TRBJ1-4, with TRBD1 matching over 7 bases. The CDR3 sequence is 16 residues long. The junction had 14 bases not matched to a gene; V was cut back by 4 bases and J by 8 bases. The germline gives CDR1 SGHDT, CDR2 YYEEEE. The CDR3 coding sequence is TGTGCCAGCAGCCGGCTGACAGGGCCTGAGAGGGAAAAACTGTTTTTT. Its protein is CASSRLTGPEREKLFF.

The rearrangement joins TRBV9 to TRBJ2-2; possibly TRBD1 for D (5 bases). There are 16 residues in the CDR3. The germline CDR1 and CDR2 sequences are SGDLS and YYNGEE. V was shortened by 4 bases and J by 3 bases, with 16 bases between the two germline ends. In nucleotides, the CDR3 is TGTGCCAGCAGCCTGGACACGCTTCGGTACACCGGGGAGCTGTTTTTT. Translated: CASSLDTLRYTGELFF.

The sample holds one count of this clone. The rearrangement links TRBV5-1 to TRBJ1-6; D might be TRBD1 (6 bases). Trimming pared 2 bases from V and 7 bases from J, leaving 13 bases between. Germline V gives CDR1 SGHRS, CDR2 YFSETQ. The length of the CDR3 is 15 residues. The CDR3 sequence is CASSFLGQLNSPLHF. The CDR3 nucleotides are TGCGCCAGCAGCTTTTTAGGACAGTTGAATTCACCCCTCCACTTT.

This clone has only a few counts. The chain combines TRBV4-1 with TRBJ2-7, with 10 bases aligning to TRBD2. Germline CDR1 is MGHRA and CDR2 is YSYEKL. This CDR3 is built from 13 residues. After removal of 3 bases from V and 7 bases from J, the junction contained 3 bases not matched to a gene. This CDR3 reads CASSQASGGEQYF. The CDR3 coding sequence is TGCGCCAGCAGCCAGGCTAGCGGGGGTGAGCAGTACTTC.

This clone was detected once. The chain links TRBV28 to TRBJ1-5; tentatively, D is TRBD1 (5 bases). CDR3 length: 14 amino acids. CDR1 is MDHEN and CDR2 is SYDVKM in the germline V gene. V lost 5 bases, J lost 7 bases, and 15 bases lay in between. CDR3 protein: CASSETVGGQPQHF. The CDR3 region has the DNA TGTGCCAGCAGTGAGACGGTGGGGGGACAGCCCCAGCATTTT.

The V gene is TRBV29-1, the J gene TRBJ1-1; TRBD1 matches 7 bases. Unmatched junction bases numbered 6, after V lost 7 bases and J lost 1 base. The germline V gene has CDR1 SQVTM and CDR2 ANQGSEA. This CDR3 contains 13 residues. CDR3 bases: TGCAGCGCCCGACAGGGAGGGAACACTGAAGCTTTCTTT. Amino acid sequence: CSARQGGNTEAFF. Combining the CDR3 with reference TRBV29-1 and TRBJ1-1 gives the whole variable domain SAVISQKPSRDICQRGTSLTIQCQVDSQVTMMFWYRQQPGQSLTLIATANQGSEATYESGFVIDKFPISRPNLTFSTLTVSNMSPEDSSIYLCSARQGGNTEAFFGQGTRLTVV.

The chain uses TRBV19 and TRBJ1-1; D ambiguous. Trimming left V 5 bases short and J 6 bases short, with 13 bases between. Per germline, CDR1 LNHDA and CDR2 SQIVND (reference sequence). This CDR3 comprises 13 residues. The CDR3 coding sequence is TGTGCCAGTAGTCCCCCTCCAGGTGCTGAAGCTTTCTTT. It specifies CASSPPPGAEAFF.

In its sample, this clone was seen once. The CDR3 region has the DNA TGCGCCAGCAGCCCAGATCCCAACTCCTACGAGCAGTACTTC. It translates to CASSPDPNSYEQYF. V is TRBV5-1 and J is TRBJ2-7; D unclear. The CDR3 is made up of 14 amino acids. The V and J ends lost 4 bases and 0 bases respectively, with 11 bases between them. Germline CDR1 reads SGHRS; CDR2 reads YFSETQ.

The V and J genes are TRBV27 and TRBJ2-1; 14 nucleotides match TRBD2. Germline V CDR1 and CDR2: MNHEY, SMNVEV (reference sequence). The CDR3 contains 18 residues. The trim removed 4 bases at V and 1 base at J, leaving 6 bases unmatched. CDR3 protein: CASSWPTSGRVSYNEQFF. The CDR3 DNA sequence: TGTGCCAGCAGTTGGCCGACTAGCGGGAGGGTATCCTACAATGAGCAGTTCTTC.

The chain links TRBV30 to TRBJ1-5; D might be TRBD1 (5 bases). Germline V gives CDR1 GTSNPN, CDR2 SVGIG (reference sequence). Trimming left V 4 bases short and J 2 bases short, with 15 bases between. The CDR3 loop spans 15 amino acids. The CDR3 DNA reads TGTGCCTGGAATGATGGGGCCGTGGGCAATCAGCCCCAGCATTTT. As protein: CAWNDGAVGNQPQHF.

The V gene is TRBV7-9, the J gene TRBJ2-7; D not certain. The germline gives CDR1 SEHNR, CDR2 FQNEAQ (reference sequence). The CDR3 covers 12 residues. V dropped 6 bases and J dropped 4 bases, with 10 bases sitting between them. The CDR3 here is CASRGFSYEQYF. The CDR3 DNA sequence: TGTGCCAGCAGGGGCTTCTCATACGAGCAGTACTTC.

This sequence joins TRBV5-5 and TRBJ1-2; 9 bases agree with TRBD1. With V trimmed by 1 base and J by 7 bases, 8 bases remained unmatched. This CDR3 region has 15 residues. Germline V gene sequence: CDR1 SGHKS, CDR2 YYEKEE (reference sequence). The CDR3, as DNA: TGTGCCAGCAGCTTGAGTCCGGGACAGGGTTTTGGCTACACCTTC. Protein sequence: CASSLSPGQGFGYTF.

The chain has TRBV4-1 and TRBJ2-7, with D tentatively TRBD1 (6 bases). V was cut by 3 bases and J by 5 bases, with 11 bases left in between. CDR1 is MGHRA and CDR2 is YSYEKL in the germline V gene. The length of the CDR3 is 13 residues. CDR3 loop: CASSHTGPNEQYF. The CDR3 coding sequence is TGCGCCAGCAGCCACACAGGGCCCAACGAGCAGTACTTC.

The chain carries TRBV7-8 and TRBJ2-7, with D uncertain. The CDR3 covers 13 residues. Trimming shortened V by 4 bases and J by 6 bases, and 13 bases separated the two germline ends. CDR1 SGHVS and CDR2 FQNEAQ come from the germline V gene. This chain's CDR3 is CASSSLDSGEQYF. Written as DNA, the CDR3 is TGTGCCAGCAGCTCGCTTGACTCCGGCGAGCAGTACTTC.

This chain connects TRBV12-3 or TRBV12-4 to TRBJ1-2; D gene unclear. The CDR3 loop spans 11 amino acids. V was cut by 6 bases and J by 3 bases, with 5 bases left in between. The CDR3 reads CASSADYGYTF. CDR3 DNA sequence: TGTGCCAGCAGCGCGGACTATGGCTACACCTTC.

This chain links TRBV27 with TRBJ1-2; 8 nucleotides align to TRBD1. CDR3 length: 14 amino acids. CDR1 and CDR2 from the germline V gene are MNHEY and SMNVEV (reference sequence). The junction had 8 bases not matched to a gene; V was cut back by 3 bases and J by 8 bases. The CDR3, as DNA: TGTGCCAGCAGTTTTGGAGGACAGGGAGAAGGCTACACCTTC. Its translation: CASSFGGQGEGYTF.

There are a few counts of this clone. The V call is TRBV4-2, the J call TRBJ1-4, with D possibly TRBD1 on 5 matching bases. Germline assignment: CDR1 LGHNA and CDR2 YNFKEQ. The CDR3 is 15 residues long. Trimming left V 0 bases short and J 8 bases short, with 13 bases between. The CDR3 bases are TGTGCCAGCAGCCAAGACGTCGCGGGGGTGGAAAAACTGTTTTTT. It encodes CASSQDVAGVEKLFF.

This clone has a single count. The gene calls are TRBV2 and TRBJ2-1; TRBD1 matches at 7 bases. This CDR3 region has 16 residues. V shed 3 bases, J shed 8 bases, and the junction held 13 bases outside the gene matches. CDR1 is SNHLY and CDR2 is FYNNEI in the germline V gene. The CDR3 sequence: CASSDPRRGLRDEQFF. DNA of the CDR3: TGTGCCAGCAGTGACCCCCGCAGGGGGTTACGGGATGAGCAGTTCTTC.

The sample holds one count of this clone. The chain recombines TRBV21-1 with TRBJ1-1; TRBD1 reflects the table's D call only, with no check against the DNA. TRBV21-1 corresponds to a pseudogene. CDR3 length equals 15 residues. CDR3 DNA: TGTGCCAGCAGCAAAGAGATTGTGGCGAACACTGAAGCTTTCTTT. This translates into CASSKEIVANTEAFF.

This sequence joins TRBV7-2 and TRBJ2-1, with 12 bases fitting TRBD2. This CDR3 spans 15 amino acids. Trimming removed 5 bases from V and 8 bases from J; junction bases left unmatched: 7. Germline V gives CDR1 SGHTA, CDR2 FQGNSA. CDR3 DNA: TGTGCCAGCAGCCAATCTAGCGGGGGGGGTCATGAGCAGTTCTTC. It encodes CASSQSSGGGHEQFF.

The genes are TRBV29-1 and TRBJ2-2, with TRBD2 as a possible D gene (6 bases). This CDR3 has 13 residues. Trimming removed 4 bases at V and 3 bases at J, with 9 bases between. Germline assignment: CDR1 SQVTM and CDR2 ANQGSEA. The CDR3 nucleotides read TGCAGCGTTGTATGGGGGGACACCGGGGAGCTGTTTTTT. Residues: CSVVWGDTGELFF.

Turning to this clone: Different DNA sequences within this sample yield the same CDR3. V is TRBV5-1 and J is TRBJ2-1; D may be TRBD2 (5 bases). Germline-derived CDR1 and CDR2 are SGHRS and YFSETQ. This CDR3 has 13 residues. The germline V and J ends were trimmed by 4 bases and 5 bases, with 10 bases remaining between them. Written as DNA, the CDR3 is TGCGCCAGCAGCCCCTCCGGGAACAATGAGCAGTTCTTC. This codes for CASSPSGNNEQFF. Variable domain in full (rest from reference TRBV5-1 and TRBJ2-1): KAGVTQTPRYLIKTRGQQVTLSCSPISGHRSVSWYQQTPGQGLQFLFEYFSETQRNKGNFPGRFSGRQFSNSRSEMNVSTLELGDSALYLCASSPSGNNEQFFGPGTRLTVL.

The gene calls are TRBV11-3 and TRBJ2-7; TRBD2 might be the D (6 bases). This CDR3 has 13 residues. Trimming stripped 4 bases from V and 5 bases from J, with 12 bases between. Looked up from germline, CDR1 is SGHNT and CDR2 is YENEEA. CDR3 nucleotides: TGTGCCAGCAGCTCACGGGGGAGCCACGAGCAGTACTTC. Encoded protein: CASSSRGSHEQYF.

The CDR3: CASSRTGDTGSSYNSPLHF. DNA for the CDR3: TGCGCCAGCAGCCGGACAGGGGACACCGGTAGCTCCTATAATTCACCCCTCCACTTT. The V and J genes are TRBV5-1 and TRBJ1-6; 9 nucleotides align to TRBD1. This CDR3 region has 19 residues. Looked up from germline, CDR1 is SGHRS and CDR2 is YFSETQ. The V gene end was trimmed by 4 bases and the J gene end by 0 bases; junction bases not matched to a gene: 11. The full variable domain, its missing parts supplied by reference TRBV5-1 and TRBJ1-6, is KAGVTQTPRYLIKTRGQQVTLSCSPISGHRSVSWYQQTPGQGLQFLFEYFSETQRNKGNFPGRFSGRQFSNSRSEMNVSTLELGDSALYLCASSRTGDTGSSYNSPLHFGNGTRLTVT.

The chain couples TRBV28 to TRBJ2-1; 9 bases line up with TRBD2. The CDR3 has 14 amino acids. Germline V gives CDR1 MDHEN, CDR2 SYDVKM. Trimming at V came to 2 bases and at J to 5 bases, leaving 1 base not matched to a gene. For the CDR3, the DNA is TGTGCCAGCAGTTTAGCGGGAGGGAACAATGAGCAGTTCTTC. This translates into CASSLAGGNNEQFF.

V is TRBV27 and J is TRBJ2-3, with TRBD2 as a possible D gene (5 bases). V lost 2 bases to trimming and J lost 4 bases, with 19 bases between them. Germline V CDR1 and CDR2: MNHEY, SMNVEV (reference sequence). The CDR3 covers 17 residues. The CDR3 spells CASSLVRLRDRADTQYF. CDR3 sequence (DNA): TGTGCCAGCAGTTTAGTAAGATTGAGGGATCGTGCAGATACGCAGTATTTT.

As DNA, the CDR3 is TGTGCCAGCAATCGGCGGGAGGGTCGGTACAATGAGCAGTTCTTC. Its translation is CASNRREGRYNEQFF. The chain links TRBV27 to TRBJ2-1; 9 nucleotides line up with TRBD2. V shed 7 bases and J 4 bases; nucleotides not matched to a gene: 8. CDR1 is MNHEY and CDR2 is SMNVEV in the germline V gene (reference sequence). The CDR3 runs to 15 residues.

A single count supports this clone. The J gene is TRBJ2-2, the V gene TRBV5-6, with a tentative D call TRBD2 (6 bases). This CDR3 has 15 amino acids. Trimming stripped 3 bases from V and 3 bases from J, with 12 bases between. Germline CDR1 is SGHDT and CDR2 is YYEEEE. The CDR3 DNA reads as TGTGCCAGCAGCTCATACAGGAGGGACACCGGGGAGCTGTTTTTT. Translating it yields CASSSYRRDTGELFF.

The chain joins TRBV6-5 to TRBJ2-7; perhaps TRBD1 as D (5 bases). This CDR3 contains 15 residues. Germline CDR1 reads MNHEY; CDR2 reads SVGAGI. The germline V and J ends were trimmed by 4 bases and 2 bases, with 15 bases remaining between them. The CDR3 spells CASSSRVRAPYEQYF. The CDR3 bases are TGTGCCAGCAGTTCTAGGGTCAGGGCCCCCTACGAGCAGTACTTC.